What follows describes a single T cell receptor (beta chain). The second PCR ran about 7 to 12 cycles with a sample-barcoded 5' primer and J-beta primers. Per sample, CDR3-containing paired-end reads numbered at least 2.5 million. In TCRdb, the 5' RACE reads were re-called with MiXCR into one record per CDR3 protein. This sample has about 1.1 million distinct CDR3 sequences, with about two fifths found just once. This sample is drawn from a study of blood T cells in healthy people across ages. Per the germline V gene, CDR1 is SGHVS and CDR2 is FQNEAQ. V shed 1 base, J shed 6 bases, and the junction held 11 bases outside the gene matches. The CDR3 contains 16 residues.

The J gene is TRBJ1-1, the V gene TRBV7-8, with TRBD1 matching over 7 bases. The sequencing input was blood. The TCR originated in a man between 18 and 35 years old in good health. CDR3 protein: CASSLESGTVDAEAFF. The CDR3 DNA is TGTGCCAGCAGCTTAGAATCCGGGACAGTGGACGCTGAAGCTTTCTTT.